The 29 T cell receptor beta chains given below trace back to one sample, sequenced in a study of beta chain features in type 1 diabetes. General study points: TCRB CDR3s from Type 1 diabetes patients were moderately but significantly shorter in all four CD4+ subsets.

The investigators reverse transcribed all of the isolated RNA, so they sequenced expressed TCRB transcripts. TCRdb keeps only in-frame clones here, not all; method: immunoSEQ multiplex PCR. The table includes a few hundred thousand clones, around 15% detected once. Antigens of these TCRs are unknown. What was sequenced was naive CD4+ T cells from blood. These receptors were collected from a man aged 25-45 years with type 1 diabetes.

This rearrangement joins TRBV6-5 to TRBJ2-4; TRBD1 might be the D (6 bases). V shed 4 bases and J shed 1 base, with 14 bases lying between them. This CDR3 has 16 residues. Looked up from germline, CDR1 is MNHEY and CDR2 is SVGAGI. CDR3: CASSWTGQGAKNIQYF. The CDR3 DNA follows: TGTGCCAGCAGTTGGACGGGCCAGGGGGCCAAAAACATTCAGTACTTC.

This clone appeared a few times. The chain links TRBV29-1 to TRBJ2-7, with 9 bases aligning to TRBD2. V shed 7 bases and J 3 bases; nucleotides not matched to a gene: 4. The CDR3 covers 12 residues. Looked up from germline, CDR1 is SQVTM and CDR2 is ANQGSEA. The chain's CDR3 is CSALTSGYEQYF. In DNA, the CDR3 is TGCAGCGCCCTGACTAGCGGCTACGAGCAGTACTTC.

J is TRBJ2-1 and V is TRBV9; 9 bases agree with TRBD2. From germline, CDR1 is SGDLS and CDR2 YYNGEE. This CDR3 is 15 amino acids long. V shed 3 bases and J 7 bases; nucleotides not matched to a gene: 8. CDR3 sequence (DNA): TGTGCCAGCAGCGCGGGACTAGCAGAGAAGAATGAGCAGTTCTTC. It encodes CASSAGLAEKNEQFF.

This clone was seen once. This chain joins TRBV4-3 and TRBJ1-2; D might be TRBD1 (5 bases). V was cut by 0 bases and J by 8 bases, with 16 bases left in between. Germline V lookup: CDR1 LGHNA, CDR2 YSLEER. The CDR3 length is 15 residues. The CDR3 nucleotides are TGCGCCAGCAGCCAAGATCCCCAAGGGGAGAGGGGCTACACCTTC. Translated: CASSQDPQGERGYTF.

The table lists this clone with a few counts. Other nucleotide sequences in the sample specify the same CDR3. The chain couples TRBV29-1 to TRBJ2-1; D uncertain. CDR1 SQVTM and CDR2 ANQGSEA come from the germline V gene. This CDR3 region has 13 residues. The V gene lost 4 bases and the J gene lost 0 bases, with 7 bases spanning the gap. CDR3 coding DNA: TGCAGCGTTGGAAGAAGCTCCTACAATGAGCAGTTCTTC. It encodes CSVGRSSYNEQFF.

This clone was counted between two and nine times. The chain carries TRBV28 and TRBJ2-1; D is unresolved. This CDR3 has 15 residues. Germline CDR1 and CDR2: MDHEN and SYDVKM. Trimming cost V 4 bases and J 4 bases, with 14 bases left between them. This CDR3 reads CASSSAGAGYNEQFF. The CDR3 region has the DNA TGTGCCAGCAGTTCCGCCGGAGCTGGGTACAATGAGCAGTTCTTC.

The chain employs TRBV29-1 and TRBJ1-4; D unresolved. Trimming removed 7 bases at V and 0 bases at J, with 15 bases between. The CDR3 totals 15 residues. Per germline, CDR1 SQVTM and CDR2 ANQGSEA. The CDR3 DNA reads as TGCAGCGCCAACCCCAGCCTTGCAACTAATGAAAAACTGTTTTTT. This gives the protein CSANPSLATNEKLFF.

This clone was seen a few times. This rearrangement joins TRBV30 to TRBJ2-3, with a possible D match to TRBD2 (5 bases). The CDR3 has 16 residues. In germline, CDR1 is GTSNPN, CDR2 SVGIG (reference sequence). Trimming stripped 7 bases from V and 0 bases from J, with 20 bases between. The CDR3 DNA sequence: TGTGCCTCCGAGCCGCGGGTCGCTTCTAGCACAGATACGCAGTATTTT. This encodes CASEPRVASSTDTQYF.

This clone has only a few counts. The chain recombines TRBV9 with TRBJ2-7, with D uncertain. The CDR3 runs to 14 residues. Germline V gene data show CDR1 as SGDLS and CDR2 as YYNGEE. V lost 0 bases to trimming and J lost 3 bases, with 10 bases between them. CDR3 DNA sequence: TGTGCCAGCAGCGTAGTCCCAGATAGCTACGAGCAGTACTTC. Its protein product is CASSVVPDSYEQYF.

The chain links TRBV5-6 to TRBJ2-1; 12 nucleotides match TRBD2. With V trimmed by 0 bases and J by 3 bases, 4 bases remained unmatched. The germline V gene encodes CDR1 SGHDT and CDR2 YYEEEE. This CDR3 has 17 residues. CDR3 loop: CASSLAVLAGGYNEQFF. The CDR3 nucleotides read TGTGCCAGCAGCTTGGCCGTACTAGCGGGAGGCTACAATGAGCAGTTCTTC.

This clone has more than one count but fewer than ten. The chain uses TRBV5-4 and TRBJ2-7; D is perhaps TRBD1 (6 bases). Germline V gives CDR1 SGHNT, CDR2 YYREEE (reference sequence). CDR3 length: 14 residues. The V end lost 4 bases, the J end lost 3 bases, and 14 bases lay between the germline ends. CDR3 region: CASSLGAQGYEQYF. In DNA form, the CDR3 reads TGTGCCAGCAGCCTGGGGGCGCAAGGCTACGAGCAGTACTTC.

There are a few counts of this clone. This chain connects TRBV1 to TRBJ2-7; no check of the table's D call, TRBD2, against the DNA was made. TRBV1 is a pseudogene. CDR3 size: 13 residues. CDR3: CTSRTRRDYEQYF. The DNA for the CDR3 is TGCACCAGCCGTACACGGCGGGACTACGAGCAGTACTTC.

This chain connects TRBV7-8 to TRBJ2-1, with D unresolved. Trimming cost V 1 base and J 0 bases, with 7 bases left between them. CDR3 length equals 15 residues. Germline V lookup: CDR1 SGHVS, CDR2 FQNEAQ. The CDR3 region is CASSLVGSSYNEQFF. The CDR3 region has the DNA TGTGCCAGCAGCTTAGTGGGAAGCTCCTACAATGAGCAGTTCTTC.

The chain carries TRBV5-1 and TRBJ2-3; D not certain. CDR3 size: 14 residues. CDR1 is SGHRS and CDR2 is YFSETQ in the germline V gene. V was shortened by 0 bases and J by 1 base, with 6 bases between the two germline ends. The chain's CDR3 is CASSLDSRTDTQYF. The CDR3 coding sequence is TGCGCCAGCAGCTTGGACAGTCGCACAGATACGCAGTATTTT.

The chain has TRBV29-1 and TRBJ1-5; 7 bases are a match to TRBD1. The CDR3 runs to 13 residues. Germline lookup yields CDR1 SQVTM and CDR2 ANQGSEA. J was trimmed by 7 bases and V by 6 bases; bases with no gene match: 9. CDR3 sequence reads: CSVETGAAQPQHF. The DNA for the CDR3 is TGCAGCGTCGAAACAGGGGCCGCCCAGCCCCAGCATTTT.

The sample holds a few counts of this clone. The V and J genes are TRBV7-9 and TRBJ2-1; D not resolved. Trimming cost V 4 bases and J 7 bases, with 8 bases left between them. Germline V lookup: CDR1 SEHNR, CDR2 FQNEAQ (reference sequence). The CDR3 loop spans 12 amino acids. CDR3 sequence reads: CASSSNHNEQFF. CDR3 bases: TGTGCCAGCAGCTCCAACCATAATGAGCAGTTCTTC.

The CDR3 nucleotides are TGCAGCGCCCGTGGGCAGAACACCGGGGAGCTGTTTTTT. This encodes CSARGQNTGELFF. V gene TRBV29-1 combines with J gene TRBJ2-2, with D hard to call. The CDR3 contains 13 residues. V dropped 7 bases and J dropped 1 base, with 10 bases sitting between them. CDR1 and CDR2 from the germline V gene are SQVTM and ANQGSEA.

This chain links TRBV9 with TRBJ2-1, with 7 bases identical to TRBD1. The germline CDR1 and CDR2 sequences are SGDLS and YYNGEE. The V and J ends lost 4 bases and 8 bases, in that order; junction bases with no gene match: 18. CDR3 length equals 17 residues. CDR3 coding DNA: TGTGCCAGCAGCCCACGGTTTAAGACAGGGTATATCGATGAGCAGTTCTTC. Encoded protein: CASSPRFKTGYIDEQFF.

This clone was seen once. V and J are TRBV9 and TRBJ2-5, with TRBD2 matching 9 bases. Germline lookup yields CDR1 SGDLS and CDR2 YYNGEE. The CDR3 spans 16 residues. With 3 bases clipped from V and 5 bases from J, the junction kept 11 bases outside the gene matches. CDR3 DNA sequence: TGTGCCAGCAGCGCCCATCTAGCGGGAATTCCGGAGACCCAGTACTTC. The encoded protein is CASSAHLAGIPETQYF.

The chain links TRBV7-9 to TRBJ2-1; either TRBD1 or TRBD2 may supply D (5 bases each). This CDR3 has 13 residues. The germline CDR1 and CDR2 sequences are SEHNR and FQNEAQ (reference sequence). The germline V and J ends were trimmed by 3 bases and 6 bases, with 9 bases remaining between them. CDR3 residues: CASSLVGANEQFF. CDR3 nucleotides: TGTGCCAGCAGCTTGGTCGGGGCCAATGAGCAGTTCTTC.

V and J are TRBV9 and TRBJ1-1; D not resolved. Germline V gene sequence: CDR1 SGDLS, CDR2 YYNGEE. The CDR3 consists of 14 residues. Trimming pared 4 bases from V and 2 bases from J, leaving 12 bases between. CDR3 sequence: CASSFPPANTEAFF. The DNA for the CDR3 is TGTGCCAGCAGCTTTCCGCCGGCTAACACTGAAGCTTTCTTT.

CDR3 sequence reads: CAWSVGPARTAYEQYF. The CDR3 DNA reads as TGTGCCTGGAGTGTAGGTCCGGCAAGGACAGCTTACGAGCAGTACTTC. V and J are TRBV30 and TRBJ2-7; D perhaps matches TRBD1 (6 bases). This CDR3 comprises 16 residues. Germline V gene lookup returns CDR1 GTSNPN and CDR2 SVGIG (reference sequence). Between the trimmed V and J ends, which lost 0 bases and 4 bases, there was a span of 19 bases.

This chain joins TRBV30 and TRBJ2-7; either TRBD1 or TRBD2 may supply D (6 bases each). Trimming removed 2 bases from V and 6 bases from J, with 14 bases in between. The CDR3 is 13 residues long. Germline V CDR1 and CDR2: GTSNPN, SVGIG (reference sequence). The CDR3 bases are TGTGCCTGGAGTCGACTAAGGGGGGCCGAGCAGTACTTC. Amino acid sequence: CAWSRLRGAEQYF.

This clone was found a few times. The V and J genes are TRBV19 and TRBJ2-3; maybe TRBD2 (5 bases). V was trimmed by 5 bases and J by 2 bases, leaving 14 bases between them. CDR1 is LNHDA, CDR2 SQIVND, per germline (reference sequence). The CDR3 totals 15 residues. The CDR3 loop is CASSDAGGFTDTQYF. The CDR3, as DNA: TGTGCCAGTAGTGACGCGGGCGGATTCACAGATACGCAGTATTTT.

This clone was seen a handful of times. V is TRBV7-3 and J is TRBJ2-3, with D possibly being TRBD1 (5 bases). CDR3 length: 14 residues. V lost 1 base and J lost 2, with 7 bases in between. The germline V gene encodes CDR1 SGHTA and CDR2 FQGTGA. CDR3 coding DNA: TGTGCCAGCAGCTTAAGACAGATCACAGATACGCAGTATTTT. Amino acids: CASSLRQITDTQYF.

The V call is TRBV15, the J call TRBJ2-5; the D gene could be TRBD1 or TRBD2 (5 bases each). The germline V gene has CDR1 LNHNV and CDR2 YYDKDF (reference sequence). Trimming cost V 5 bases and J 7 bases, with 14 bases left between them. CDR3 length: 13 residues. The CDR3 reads CATSPPGPRTQYF. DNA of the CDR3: TGTGCCACCAGCCCTCCGGGGCCACGGACCCAGTACTTC.

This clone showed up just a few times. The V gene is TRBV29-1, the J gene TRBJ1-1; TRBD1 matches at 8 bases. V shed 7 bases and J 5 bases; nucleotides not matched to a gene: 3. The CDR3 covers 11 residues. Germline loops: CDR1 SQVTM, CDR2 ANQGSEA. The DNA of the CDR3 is TGCAGCGCCAGGGGGCAGACTGAAGCTTTCTTT. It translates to CSARGQTEAFF. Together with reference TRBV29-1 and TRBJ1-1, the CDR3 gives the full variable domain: SAVISQKPSRDICQRGTSLTIQCQVDSQVTMMFWYRQQPGQSLTLIATANQGSEATYESGFVIDKFPISRPNLTFSTLTVSNMSPEDSSIYLCSARGQTEAFFGQGTRLTVV.

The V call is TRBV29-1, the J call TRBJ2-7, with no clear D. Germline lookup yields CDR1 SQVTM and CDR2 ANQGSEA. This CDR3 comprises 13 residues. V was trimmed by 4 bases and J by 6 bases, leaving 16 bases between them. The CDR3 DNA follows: TGCAGCGTTGGCGGTCTAGAGCGTGCCGAGCAGTACTTC. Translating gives CSVGGLERAEQYF.

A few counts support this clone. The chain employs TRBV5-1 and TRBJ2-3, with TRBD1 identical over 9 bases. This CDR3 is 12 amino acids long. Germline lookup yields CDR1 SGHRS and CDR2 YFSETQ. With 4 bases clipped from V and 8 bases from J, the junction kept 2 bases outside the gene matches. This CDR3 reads CASSRTGATQYF. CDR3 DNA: TGCGCCAGCAGCCGGACAGGGGCTACGCAGTATTTT.